This record covers a single T cell receptor (beta chain). Original analysis: Scientists estimated how many nucleated cells there were by amplifying reference gene primers. TCRdb keeps only in-frame clones here, not all; method: immunoSEQ multiplex PCR. The V and J calls and clone size were taken over from that table, and D and trimming were inferred from the DNA. The sample shows some 110,000 clones, around 90% of them seen only once. The V end lost 2 bases, the J end lost 2 bases, and 14 bases lay between the germline ends. Germline CDR1 SGHRS, CDR2 YFSETQ. The CDR3 contains 15 residues. The data originate from a study of blood T cell repertoires in COVID-19. The wider study: Whether acute or convalescent, the COVID-19 samples came from the United States, Italy and Spain. Sources were T cells, B-cell-depleted T cells, or PBMCs; the material itself was cDNA or gDNA.

This sequence was found in a human donor in a cohort sampled during active COVID-19. This chain uses TRBV5-1 with TRBJ2-7, with D possibly TRBD1 on 5 matching bases. Sequenced input: peripheral blood. The chain's CDR3 is CASSFGQVRTYEQYF. CDR3 nucleotides: TGCGCCAGCAGCTTTGGACAAGTTCGAACCTACGAGCAGTACTTC.